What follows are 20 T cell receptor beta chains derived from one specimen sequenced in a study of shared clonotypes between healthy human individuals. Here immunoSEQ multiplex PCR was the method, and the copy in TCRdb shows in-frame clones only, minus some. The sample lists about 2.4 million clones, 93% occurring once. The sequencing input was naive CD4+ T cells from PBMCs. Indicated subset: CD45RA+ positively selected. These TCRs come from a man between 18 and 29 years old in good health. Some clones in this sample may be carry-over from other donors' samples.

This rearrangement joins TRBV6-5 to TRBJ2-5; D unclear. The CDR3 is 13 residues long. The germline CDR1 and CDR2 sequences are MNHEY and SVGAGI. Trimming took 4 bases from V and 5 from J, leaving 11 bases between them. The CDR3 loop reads CASSSRRSETQYF. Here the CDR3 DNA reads TGTGCCAGCAGTTCGCGTAGGTCGGAGACCCAGTACTTC.

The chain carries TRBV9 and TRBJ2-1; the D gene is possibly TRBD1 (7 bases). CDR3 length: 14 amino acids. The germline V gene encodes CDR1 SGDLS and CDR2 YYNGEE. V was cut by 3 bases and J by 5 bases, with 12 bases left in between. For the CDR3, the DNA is TGTGCCAGCAGCGCAGGGGGGCGGCACAATGAGCAGTTCTTC. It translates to CASSAGGRHNEQFF.

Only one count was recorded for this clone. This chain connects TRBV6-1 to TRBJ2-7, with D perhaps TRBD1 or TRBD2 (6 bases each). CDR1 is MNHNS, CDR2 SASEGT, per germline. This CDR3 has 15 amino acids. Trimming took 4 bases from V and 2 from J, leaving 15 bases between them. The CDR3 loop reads CASSVTRGLTYEQYF. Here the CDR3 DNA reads TGTGCCAGCAGTGTTACACGGGGGCTTACCTACGAGCAGTACTTC.

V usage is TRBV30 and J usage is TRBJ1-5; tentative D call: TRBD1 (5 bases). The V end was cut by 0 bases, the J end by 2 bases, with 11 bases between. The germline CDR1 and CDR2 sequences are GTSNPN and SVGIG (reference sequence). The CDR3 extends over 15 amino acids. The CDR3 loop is CAWSVRGSGNQPQHF. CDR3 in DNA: TGTGCCTGGAGTGTACGGGGGTCGGGCAATCAGCCCCAGCATTTT.

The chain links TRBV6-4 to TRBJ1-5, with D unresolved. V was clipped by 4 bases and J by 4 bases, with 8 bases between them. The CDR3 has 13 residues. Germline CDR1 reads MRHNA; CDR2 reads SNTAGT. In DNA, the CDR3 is TGTGCCAGCAGTGCAGAGATTAATCAGCCCCAGCATTTT. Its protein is CASSAEINQPQHF.

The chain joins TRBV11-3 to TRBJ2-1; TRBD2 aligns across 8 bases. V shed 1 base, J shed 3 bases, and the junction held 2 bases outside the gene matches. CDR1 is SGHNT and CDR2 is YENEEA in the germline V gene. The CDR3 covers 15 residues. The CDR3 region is CASSLVAGGYNEQFF. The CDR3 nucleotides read TGTGCCAGCAGCTTAGTTGCGGGAGGCTACAATGAGCAGTTCTTC. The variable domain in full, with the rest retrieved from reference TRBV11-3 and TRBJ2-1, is EAGVVQSPRYKIIEKKQPVAFWCNPISGHNTLYWYLQNLGQGPELLIRYENEEAVDDSQLPKDRFSAERLKGVDSTLKIQPAELGDSAVYLCASSLVAGGYNEQFFGPGTRLTVL.

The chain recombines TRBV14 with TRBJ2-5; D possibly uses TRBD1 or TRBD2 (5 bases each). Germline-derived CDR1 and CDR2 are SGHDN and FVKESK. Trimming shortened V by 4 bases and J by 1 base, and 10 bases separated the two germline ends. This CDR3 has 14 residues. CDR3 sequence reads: CASSLGRAQETQYF. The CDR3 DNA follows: TGTGCCAGCAGCCTGGGACGGGCCCAAGAGACCCAGTACTTC.

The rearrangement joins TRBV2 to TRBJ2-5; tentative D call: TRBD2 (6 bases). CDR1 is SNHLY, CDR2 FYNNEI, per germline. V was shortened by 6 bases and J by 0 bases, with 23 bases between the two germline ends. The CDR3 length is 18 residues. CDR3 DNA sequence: TGTGCCAGCAGGCTGTGGGGGGTAGGGCGAACACACCAAGAGACCCAGTACTTC. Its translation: CASRLWGVGRTHQETQYF.

CDR3 sequence reads: CASSAIGRDEQFF. For the CDR3, the DNA is TGTGCCAGCAGTGCTATTGGGAGGGATGAGCAGTTCTTC. V gene TRBV28 combines with J gene TRBJ2-1, with TRBD2 matching 7 bases. The length of the CDR3 is 13 residues. Germline loops: CDR1 MDHEN, CDR2 SYDVKM. V lost 5 bases and J lost 8; bases outside the gene matches: 6.

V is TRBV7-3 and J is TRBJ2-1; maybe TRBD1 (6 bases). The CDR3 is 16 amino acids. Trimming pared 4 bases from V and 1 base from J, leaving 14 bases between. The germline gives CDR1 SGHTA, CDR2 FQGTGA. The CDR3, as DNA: TGTGCCAGCAGCTCCGAAGGGACACTATCCTACAATGAGCAGTTCTTC. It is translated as CASSSEGTLSYNEQFF.

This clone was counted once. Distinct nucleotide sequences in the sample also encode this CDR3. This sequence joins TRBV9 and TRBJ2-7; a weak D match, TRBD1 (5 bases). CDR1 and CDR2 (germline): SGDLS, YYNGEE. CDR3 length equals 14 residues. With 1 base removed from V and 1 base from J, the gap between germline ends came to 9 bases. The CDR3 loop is CASSVTAGSYEQYF. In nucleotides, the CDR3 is TGTGCCAGCAGCGTAACCGCAGGGTCCTACGAGCAGTACTTC. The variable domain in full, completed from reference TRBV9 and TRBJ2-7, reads DSGVTQTPKHLITATGQRVTLRCSPRSGDLSVYWYQQSLDQGLQFLIQYYNGEERAKGNILERFSAQQFPDLHSELNLSSLELGDSALYFCASSVTAGSYEQYFGPGTRLTVT.

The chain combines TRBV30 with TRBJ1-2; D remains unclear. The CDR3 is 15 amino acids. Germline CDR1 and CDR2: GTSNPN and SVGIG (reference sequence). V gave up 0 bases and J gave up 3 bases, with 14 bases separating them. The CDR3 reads CAWSVLQRRHYGYTF. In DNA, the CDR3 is TGTGCCTGGAGTGTTTTGCAACGTAGACACTATGGCTACACCTTC.

The CDR3 is CASRLAGGPRYF. The CDR3 DNA reads TGTGCCTCCCGACTAGCGGGAGGCCCTCGGTACTTC. This chain joins TRBV2 and TRBJ2-4; 13 nucleotides line up with TRBD2. From germline, CDR1 is SNHLY and CDR2 FYNNEI. The V gene end was trimmed by 11 bases and the J gene end by 15 bases; junction bases not matched to a gene: 10. The CDR3 has 12 amino acids.

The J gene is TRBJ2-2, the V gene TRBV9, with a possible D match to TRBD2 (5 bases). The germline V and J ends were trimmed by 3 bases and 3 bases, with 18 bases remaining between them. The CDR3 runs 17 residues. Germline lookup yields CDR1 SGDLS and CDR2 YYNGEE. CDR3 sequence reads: CASSAVGSAGYTGELFF. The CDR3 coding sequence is TGTGCCAGCAGCGCAGTGGGGAGCGCCGGTTACACCGGGGAGCTGTTTTTT.

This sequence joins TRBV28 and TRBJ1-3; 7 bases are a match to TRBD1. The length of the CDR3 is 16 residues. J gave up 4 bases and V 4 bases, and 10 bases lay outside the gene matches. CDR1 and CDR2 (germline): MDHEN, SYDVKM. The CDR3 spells CASSSSGTDGGNTIYF. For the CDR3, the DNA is TGTGCCAGCAGTTCCTCCGGGACAGACGGGGGAAACACCATATATTTT.

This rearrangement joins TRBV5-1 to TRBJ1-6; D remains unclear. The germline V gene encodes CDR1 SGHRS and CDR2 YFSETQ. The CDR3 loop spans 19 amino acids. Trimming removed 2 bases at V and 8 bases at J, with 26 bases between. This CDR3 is CASSLAPFRSGAVDSPLHF. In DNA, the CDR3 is TGCGCCAGCAGCTTAGCTCCATTTAGGTCCGGCGCGGTCGATTCACCCCTCCACTTT.

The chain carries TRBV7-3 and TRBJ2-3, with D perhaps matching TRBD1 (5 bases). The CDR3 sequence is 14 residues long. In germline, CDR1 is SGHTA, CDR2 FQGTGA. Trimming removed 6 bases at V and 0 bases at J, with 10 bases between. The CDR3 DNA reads TGTGCCAGCAGACCCTCAGGGAGCACAGATACGCAGTATTTT. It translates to CASRPSGSTDTQYF.

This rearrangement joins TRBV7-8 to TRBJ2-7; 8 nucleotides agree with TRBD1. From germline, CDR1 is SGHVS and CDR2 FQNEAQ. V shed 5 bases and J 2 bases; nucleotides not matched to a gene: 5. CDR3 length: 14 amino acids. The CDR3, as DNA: TGTGCCAGCAGCGAGGACAGGGTTACCTACGAGCAGTACTTC. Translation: CASSEDRVTYEQYF.

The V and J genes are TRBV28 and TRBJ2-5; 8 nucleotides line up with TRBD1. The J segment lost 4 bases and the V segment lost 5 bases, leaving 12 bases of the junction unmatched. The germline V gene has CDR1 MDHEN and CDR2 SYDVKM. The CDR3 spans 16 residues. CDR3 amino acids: CASSGTGTGESETQYF. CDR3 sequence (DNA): TGTGCCAGCAGTGGGACCGGGACAGGCGAATCAGAGACCCAGTACTTC.

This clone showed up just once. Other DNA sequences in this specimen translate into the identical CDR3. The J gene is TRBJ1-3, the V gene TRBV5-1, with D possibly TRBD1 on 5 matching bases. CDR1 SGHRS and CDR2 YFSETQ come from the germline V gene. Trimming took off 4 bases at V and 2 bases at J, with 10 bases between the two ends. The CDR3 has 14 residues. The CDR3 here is CASSAGTAGNTIYF. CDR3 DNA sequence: TGCGCCAGCAGCGCTGGGACCGCTGGAAACACCATATATTTT.